This T cell receptor (beta chain) was identified during a study of memory CD4+ T cells and cytomegalovirus serostatus. General study points: The CMV-associated TCR signature appears largely within the CD4+ memory repertoire. Of 150 to 200 reported CMV TCRbeta sequences, just over 65 were found in memory CD4+ repertoires.

As for this clone: The antigen is unknown.

This CDR3 has 13 residues. Germline assignment: CDR1 MDHEN and CDR2 SYDVKM. V was pared by 7 bases and J by 6 bases, with 12 bases between. The repertoire was sequenced with immunoSEQ multiplex PCR; TCRdb's copy has only in-frame clones and lacks some. The table records roughly 86,000 clones, 80% of them present only once. Single viable CD3+CD4+CD8-CD45RO+ cells were sorted as the memory CD4+ T cells. This rearrangement joins TRBV28 to TRBJ2-2, with D possibly matching TRBD2 (5 bases). The source of this sequence is an adult in good health and CMV-seropositive. The sample consisted of memory CD4+ T cells from blood. The CDR3 DNA reads as TGTGCCAGCAAGACGTGGAGGTCCGGGGAGCTGTTTTTT. It codes for CASKTWRSGELFF.